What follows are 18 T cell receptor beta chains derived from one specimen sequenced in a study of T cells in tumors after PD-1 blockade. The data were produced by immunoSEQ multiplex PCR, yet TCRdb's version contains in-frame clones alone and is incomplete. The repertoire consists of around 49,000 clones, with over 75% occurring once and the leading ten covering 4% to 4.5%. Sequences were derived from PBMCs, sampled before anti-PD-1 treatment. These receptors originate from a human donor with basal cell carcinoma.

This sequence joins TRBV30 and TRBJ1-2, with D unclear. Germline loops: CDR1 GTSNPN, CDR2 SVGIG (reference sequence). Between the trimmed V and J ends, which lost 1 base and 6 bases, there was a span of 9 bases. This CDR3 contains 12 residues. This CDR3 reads CAWSGRLDGYTF. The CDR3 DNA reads TGTGCCTGGAGTGGCCGATTGGATGGCTACACCTTC.

The CDR3 DNA sequence: TGTGCCAGCAGTTTGGGACAGCAAGAGACCCAGTACTTC. Residues: CASSLGQQETQYF. V is TRBV7-9 and J is TRBJ2-5; 7 bases map to TRBD1. After removal of 6 bases from V and 2 bases from J, the junction contained 3 bases not matched to a gene. The CDR3 spans 13 residues. Per germline, CDR1 SEHNR and CDR2 FQNEAQ (reference sequence).

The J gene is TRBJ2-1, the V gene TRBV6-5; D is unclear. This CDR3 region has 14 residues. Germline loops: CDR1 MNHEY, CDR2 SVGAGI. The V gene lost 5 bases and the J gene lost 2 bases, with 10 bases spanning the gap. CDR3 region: CASSLDPTYNEQFF. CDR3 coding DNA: TGTGCCAGCAGTCTAGACCCTACCTACAATGAGCAGTTCTTC.

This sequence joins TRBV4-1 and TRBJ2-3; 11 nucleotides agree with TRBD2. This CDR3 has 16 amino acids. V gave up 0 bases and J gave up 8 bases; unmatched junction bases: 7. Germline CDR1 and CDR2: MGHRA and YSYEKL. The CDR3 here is CASSQERTSGYGTQYF. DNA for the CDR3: TGCGCCAGCAGCCAAGAGCGGACTAGCGGGTACGGTACGCAGTATTTT.

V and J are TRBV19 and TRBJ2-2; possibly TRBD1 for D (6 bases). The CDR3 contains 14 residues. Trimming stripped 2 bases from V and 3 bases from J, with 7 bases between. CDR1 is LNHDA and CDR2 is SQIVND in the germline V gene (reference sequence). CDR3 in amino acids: CASSIQGYTGELFF. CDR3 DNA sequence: TGTGCCAGTAGTATACAGGGGTACACCGGGGAGCTGTTTTTT.

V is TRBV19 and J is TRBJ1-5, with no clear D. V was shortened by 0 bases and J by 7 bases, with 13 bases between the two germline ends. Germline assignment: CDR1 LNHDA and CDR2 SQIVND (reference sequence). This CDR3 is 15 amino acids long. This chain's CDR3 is CASSIDLSTGQPQHF. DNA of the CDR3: TGTGCCAGTAGTATAGATCTCTCCACGGGACAGCCCCAGCATTTT.

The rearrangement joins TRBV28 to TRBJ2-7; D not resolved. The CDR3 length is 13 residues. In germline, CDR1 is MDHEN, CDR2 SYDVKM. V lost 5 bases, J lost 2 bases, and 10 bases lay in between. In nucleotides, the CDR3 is TGTGCCAGCAGTAGCACGGACCCCTACGAGCAGTACTTC. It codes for CASSSTDPYEQYF.

The CDR3 DNA reads TGTGCCAGCAGCTTAAGGGACAAGGCTAATTCACCCCTCCACTTT. Its protein product is CASSLRDKANSPLHF. The chain employs TRBV7-9 and TRBJ1-6, with D perhaps matching TRBD1 (6 bases). The CDR3 is 15 residues long. V lost 2 bases and J lost 6, with 11 bases in between. The germline V gene has CDR1 SEHNR and CDR2 FQNEAQ (reference sequence).

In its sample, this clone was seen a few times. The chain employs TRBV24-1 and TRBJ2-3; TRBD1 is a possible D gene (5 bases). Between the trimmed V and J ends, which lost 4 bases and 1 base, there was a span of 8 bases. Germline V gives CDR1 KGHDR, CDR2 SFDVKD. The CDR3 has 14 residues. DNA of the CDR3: TGTGCCACCAGTGACAGGGTACGCACAGATACGCAGTATTTT. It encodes CATSDRVRTDTQYF.

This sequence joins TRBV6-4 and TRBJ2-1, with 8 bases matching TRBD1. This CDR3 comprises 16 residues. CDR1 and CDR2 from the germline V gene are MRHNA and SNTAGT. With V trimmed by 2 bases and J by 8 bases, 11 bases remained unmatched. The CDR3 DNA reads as TGTGCCAGCAGTGACACCCCCGGACAGGGAAGTCATGAGCAGTTCTTC. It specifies CASSDTPGQGSHEQFF.

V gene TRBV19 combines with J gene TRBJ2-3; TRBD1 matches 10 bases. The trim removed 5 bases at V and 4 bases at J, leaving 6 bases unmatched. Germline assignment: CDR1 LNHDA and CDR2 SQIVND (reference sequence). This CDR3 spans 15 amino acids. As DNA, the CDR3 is TGTGCCAGTAGTCCCCGGGACAGGGGCCCAGATACGCAGTATTTT. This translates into CASSPRDRGPDTQYF.

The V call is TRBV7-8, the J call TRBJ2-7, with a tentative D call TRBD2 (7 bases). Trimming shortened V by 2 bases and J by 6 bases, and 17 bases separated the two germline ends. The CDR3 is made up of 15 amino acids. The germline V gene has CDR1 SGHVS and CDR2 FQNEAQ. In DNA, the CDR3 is TGTGCCAGCAGCTTAAGGGGGGGCGGGTCCGGCGAGCAGTACTTC. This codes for CASSLRGGGSGEQYF.

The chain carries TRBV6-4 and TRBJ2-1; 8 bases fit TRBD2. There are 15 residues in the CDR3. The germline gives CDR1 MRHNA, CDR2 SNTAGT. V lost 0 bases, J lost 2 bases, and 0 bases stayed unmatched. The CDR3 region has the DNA TGTGCCAGCAGTGACTCCGGGGGGGCCTACAATGAGCAGTTCTTC. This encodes CASSDSGGAYNEQFF.

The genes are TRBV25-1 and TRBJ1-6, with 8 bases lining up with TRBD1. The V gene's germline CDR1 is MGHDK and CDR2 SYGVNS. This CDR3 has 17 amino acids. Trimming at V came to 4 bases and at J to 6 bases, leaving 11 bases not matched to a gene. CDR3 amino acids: CASSVQGGQAFNSPLHF. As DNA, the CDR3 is TGTGCCAGCAGTGTCCAAGGGGGACAGGCGTTTAATTCACCCCTCCACTTT.

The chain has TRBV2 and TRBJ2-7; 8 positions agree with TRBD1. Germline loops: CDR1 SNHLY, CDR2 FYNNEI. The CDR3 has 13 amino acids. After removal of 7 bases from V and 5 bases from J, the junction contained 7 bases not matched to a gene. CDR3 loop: CASMEDRDHEQYF. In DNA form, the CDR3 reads TGTGCCAGCATGGAGGACAGGGACCACGAGCAGTACTTC.

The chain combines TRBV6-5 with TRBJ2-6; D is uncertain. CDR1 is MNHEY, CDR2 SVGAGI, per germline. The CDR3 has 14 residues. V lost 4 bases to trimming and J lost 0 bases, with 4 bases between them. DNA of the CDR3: TGTGCCAGCAGTTCCCTCTCTGGGGCCAACGTCCTGACTTTC. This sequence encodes CASSSLSGANVLTF.

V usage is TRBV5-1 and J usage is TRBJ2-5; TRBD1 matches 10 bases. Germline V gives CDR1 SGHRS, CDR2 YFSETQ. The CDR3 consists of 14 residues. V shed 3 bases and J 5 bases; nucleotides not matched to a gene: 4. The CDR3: CASSSTGGGETQYF. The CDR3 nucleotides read TGCGCCAGCAGCTCGACAGGGGGCGGGGAGACCCAGTACTTC.

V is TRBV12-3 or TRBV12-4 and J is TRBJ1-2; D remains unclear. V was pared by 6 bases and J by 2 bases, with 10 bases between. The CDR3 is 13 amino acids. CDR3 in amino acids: CASSLQYNYGYTF. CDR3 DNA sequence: TGTGCCAGCAGCCTACAGTACAACTATGGCTACACCTTC.